A selection of T cell receptor beta chains follows, all from one sample in a study of cytomegalovirus exposure and HLA in healthy donors. Libraries were prepared by immunoSEQ multiplex PCR; TCRdb keeps only in-frame clonotypes and omits some of them. The repertoire includes fewer than 200,000 clones, 85% of them detected once, and about a sixth sits in the top ten. Specimen: PBMCs. The receptor set was obtained from a man between 18 and 35 years old in good health and CMV-seropositive. Each CDR3 is given with its conserved first and last residue. A D gene is named only where the DNA matches it firmly. The size field is filled for only some rows; it gives once, few, many or a size class.

j_call | v_call | d_call | clone_size | cdr3_nt | cdr3_aa
TRBJ2-2 | TRBV10-1 | . | . | TGCGCCAGCAGTGAGTCGCGAGGGAACACCGGGGAGCTGTTTTTT | CASSESRGNTGELFF
TRBJ1-5 | TRBV27 | . | once | TGTGCCAGCAGTTCCCCAGGCATACCCCAGCATTTT | CASSSPGIPQHF
TRBJ2-1 | TRBV27 | TRBD2 | . | TGTGCCTCCCGCCCGGGGCAGGGAGGGATGAATGAGCAGTTCTTC | CASRPGQGGMNEQFF
TRBJ1-1 | TRBV19 | TRBD1 | . | TGTGCCAGTAAAGCGGGACAGGGAGCTGAAGCTTTCTTT | CASKAGQGAEAFF
TRBJ1-3 | TRBV14 | TRBD1 | . | TGTGCCAGCAGCCGGGGACAGGGGAGAAACACCATATATTTT | CASSRGQGRNTIYF
TRBJ1-2 | TRBV28 | . | . | TGTGCCACAACGACAGTAGGGGGAGGCTACACCTTC | CATTTVGGGYTF
TRBJ2-1 | TRBV2 | TRBD2 | . | TGTGCCAGCAGTGAAGGGACTAGCGGTTACAATGAGCAGTTCTTC | CASSEGTSGYNEQFF
TRBJ2-5 | TRBV6-5 | TRBD2 | . | TGTGCCAGCACTAATTCCGGGGGGTACCAAGAGACCCAGTACTTC | CASTNSGGYQETQYF
TRBJ2-2 | TRBV7-9 | . | . | TGTGCCAGCAGCGAACTAGCCGGGGAGCTGTTTTTT | CASSELAGELFF
TRBJ1-6 | TRBV28 | TRBD1 | once | TGTGCCAGCAGCCCAGACAGGGCTGATTCACCCCTCCACTTT | CASSPDRADSPLHF
TRBJ2-1 | TRBV5-4 | . | . | TGTGCCAGCAGCTTGGCCGGAGGGAGACGCGGTGAGCAGTTCTTC | CASSLAGGRRGEQFF
TRBJ1-6 | TRBV28 | . | . | TGTGCCAGCAGCTCCCAGGGAACCTATAATTCACCCCTCCACTTT | CASSSQGTYNSPLHF
TRBJ2-1 | TRBV18 | . | . | TGTGCCAGCTCACCCGACAATGAGCAGTTCTTC | CASSPDNEQFF
TRBJ1-2 | TRBV28 | TRBD1 | . | TGTGCCAGCGGTTCCTCCTCGGGACAGGGGGCTCCTCTCTATGGCTACACCTTC | CASGSSSGQGAPLYGYTF
TRBJ1-1 | TRBV10-1 | . | . | TGCGCCAGCAGTGGTCAGGTGAACACTGAAGCTTTCTTT | CASSGQVNTEAFF
TRBJ1-4 | TRBV30 | . | . | TGTGCCTGGAGTCTCGGGAAAGGCCTCGGTTTT | CAWSLGKGLGF